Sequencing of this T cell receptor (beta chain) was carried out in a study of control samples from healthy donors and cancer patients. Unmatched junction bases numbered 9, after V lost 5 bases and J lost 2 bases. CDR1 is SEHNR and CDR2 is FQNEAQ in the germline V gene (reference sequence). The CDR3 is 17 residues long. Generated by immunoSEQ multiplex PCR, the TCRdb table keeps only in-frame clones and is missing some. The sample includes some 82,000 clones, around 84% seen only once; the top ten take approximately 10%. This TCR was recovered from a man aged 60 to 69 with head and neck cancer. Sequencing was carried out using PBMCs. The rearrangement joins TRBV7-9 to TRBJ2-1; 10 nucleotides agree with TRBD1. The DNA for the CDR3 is TGTGCCAGCAGCCCCGGTCTTGGGACAGGGGCCTACAATGAGCAGTTCTTC. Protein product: CASSPGLGTGAYNEQFF.